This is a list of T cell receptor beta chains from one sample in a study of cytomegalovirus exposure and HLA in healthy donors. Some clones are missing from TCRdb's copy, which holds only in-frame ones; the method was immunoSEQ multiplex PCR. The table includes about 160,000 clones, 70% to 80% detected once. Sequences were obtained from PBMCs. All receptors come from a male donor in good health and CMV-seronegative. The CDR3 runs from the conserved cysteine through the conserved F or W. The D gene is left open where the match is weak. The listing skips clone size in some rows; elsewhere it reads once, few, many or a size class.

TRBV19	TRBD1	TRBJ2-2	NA	TGTGCCAGTAGTATTGGGACAGGGGCCGGGGAGCTGTTTTTT	CASSIGTGAGELFF
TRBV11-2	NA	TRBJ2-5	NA	TGTGCCAGCAGCTCCAGGGTAGGGGTCCAAGAGACCCAGTACTTC	CASSSRVGVQETQYF
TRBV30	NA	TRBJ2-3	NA	TGTGCCTGGAGTGTACTAGGGGGTGGCACAGATACGCAGTATTTT	CAWSVLGGGTDTQYF
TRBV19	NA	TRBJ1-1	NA	TGTGCCAGTAGTTCCCAGACAGGAGATACTGAAGCTTTCTTT	CASSSQTGDTEAFF
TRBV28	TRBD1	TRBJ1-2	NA	TGTGCCAGCAGTAAGCTCTCGGGACAGGGGGCATTCTATGGCTACACCTTC	CASSKLSGQGAFYGYTF
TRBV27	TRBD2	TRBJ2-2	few	TGTGCCAGCGGGGCTAGCGGGTTCACCGGGGAGCTGTTTTTT	CASGASGFTGELFF
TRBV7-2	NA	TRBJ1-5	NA	TGTGCCAGCAGCTTAGGTTCCGGTAGCAATCAGCCCCAGCATTTT	CASSLGSGSNQPQHF
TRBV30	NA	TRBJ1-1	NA	TGTGCTGGAGAGACAGGCGAAGCTTTCTTT	CAGETGEAFF
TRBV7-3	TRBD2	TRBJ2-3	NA	TGTGCCAGCAGCTTAAAGTGGGGAGGACTAGCGGGTAGGAGCACAGATACGCAGTATTTT	CASSLKWGGLAGRSTDTQYF
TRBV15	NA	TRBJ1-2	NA	TGTGCCACCAGCAGAGATCTGAACGGGAACGGCTACACCTTC	CATSRDLNGNGYTF
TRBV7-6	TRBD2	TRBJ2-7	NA	TGTGCCAGCAGCTTAGTTTTGGGAGGGAGGTACGAGCAGTACTTC	CASSLVLGGRYEQYF
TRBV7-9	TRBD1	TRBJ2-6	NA	TGTGCCAGCAGTCGACAGGGTTCCGGGGCCAACGTCCTGACTTTC	CASSRQGSGANVLTF
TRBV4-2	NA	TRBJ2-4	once	TGTGCCAGCAGCCCCCTAGGGGGTGCCAAAAACATTCAGTACTTC	CASSPLGGAKNIQYF
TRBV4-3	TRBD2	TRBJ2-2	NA	TGCGCCAGCAGCCGAAAAGGGGCCGGGACTAGCGGGAGGTCCGCGAACACCGGGGAGCTGTTTTTT	CASSRKGAGTSGRSANTGELFF
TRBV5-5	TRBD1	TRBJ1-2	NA	TGTGCCAGCACCTTCGGGACAGCTAACTATGGCTACACCTTC	CASTFGTANYGYTF
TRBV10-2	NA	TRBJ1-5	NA	TGCGCCAGCAGTGACGGTCAGGACAATCAGCCCCAGCATTTT	CASSDGQDNQPQHF
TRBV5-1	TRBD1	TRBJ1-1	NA	TGCGCCAGCAGCCCAGGGACAGGGGGCCCGTCGGGCACTGAAGCTTTCTTT	CASSPGTGGPSGTEAFF
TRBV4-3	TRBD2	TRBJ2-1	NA	TGCGCCAGCAGCCAAGATCGATGGCGGGAGGGCCGGGTCAATGAGCAGTTCTTC	CASSQDRWREGRVNEQFF
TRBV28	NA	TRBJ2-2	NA	TGTGCCAGCAGTTTATGGAGCACCGGGGAGCTGTTTTTT	CASSLWSTGELFF
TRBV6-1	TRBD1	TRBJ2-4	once	TGTGCCAGCAGTGCGACAGGGGCAAGCAGTCAGTACTTC	CASSATGASSQYF
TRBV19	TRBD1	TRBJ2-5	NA	TGTGCCAGTAGTGGGACCAGGGGGGAGACCCAGTACTTC	CASSGTRGETQYF
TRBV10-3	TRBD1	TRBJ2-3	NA	TGTGCCATCAGGACAGGGGCGCCCCCCGATACGCAGTATTTT	CAIRTGAPPDTQYF
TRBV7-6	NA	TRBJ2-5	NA	TGTGCCAGCAGCTTGACAGGCTTCCAAGAGACCCAGTACTTC	CASSLTGFQETQYF
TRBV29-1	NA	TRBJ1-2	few	TGCAGCGTTGATGACACACAGGCGGGCTACACCTTC	CSVDDTQAGYTF
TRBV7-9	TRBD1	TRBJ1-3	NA	TGTGCCAGCAGCGGGGGACAGGGCAATGGGGACACCATATATTTT	CASSGGQGNGDTIYF
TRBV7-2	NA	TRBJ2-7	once	TGTGCCAGCAGCTTAGGTCCAGGGAACGAGCAGTACTTC	CASSLGPGNEQYF
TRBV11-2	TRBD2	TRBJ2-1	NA	TGTGCCAGCAGTAGACTAGCGGGAGGGGTCAATGAGCAGTTCTTC	CASSRLAGGVNEQFF
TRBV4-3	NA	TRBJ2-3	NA	TGCGCCAGCAGCCAAGATATTGATCTCTCCCCCACAGAACATATCACAGATACGCAGTATTTT	CASSQDIDLSPTEHITDTQYF
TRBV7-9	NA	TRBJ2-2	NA	TGTGCCAGCAGCTTAGAACAGCCAAACACCGGGGAGCTGTTTTTT	CASSLEQPNTGELFF
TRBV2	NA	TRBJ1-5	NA	TGTGCCAGCAGTGGATTCGGGGGGGCGCCGGGCAATCAGCCCCAGCATTTT	CASSGFGGAPGNQPQHF
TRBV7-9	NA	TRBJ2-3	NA	TGTGCCAGCAGCTTAGACAACAGGGACGCAGATACGCAGTATTTT	CASSLDNRDADTQYF
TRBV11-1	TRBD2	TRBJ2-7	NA	TGTGCCAGCAGCTTGACTAGCGGGGCTTCCTACGAGCAGTACTTC	CASSLTSGASYEQYF
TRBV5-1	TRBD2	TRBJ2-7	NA	TGCGCCAGCAGCTTAACTAGCGGAACCTACGAGCAGTACTTC	CASSLTSGTYEQYF
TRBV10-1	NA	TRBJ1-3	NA	TGCGCCAGCAGTGAGTCCGCGCTTGTCTCTGGAAACACCATATATTTT	CASSESALVSGNTIYF
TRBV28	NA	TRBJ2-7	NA	TGTGCCACCAGACGGGAGTTCGGGCCCTACGAGCAGTACTTC	CATRREFGPYEQYF
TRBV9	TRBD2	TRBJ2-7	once	TGTGCCAGCAGCTCTGGACTAGCGGGAGGAGGGTATTACGAGCAGTACTTC	CASSSGLAGGGYYEQYF
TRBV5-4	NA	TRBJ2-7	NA	TGTGCCAGCAGCTTTCAGGGTGGCCCCCCGTACGAGCAGTACTTC	CASSFQGGPPYEQYF